The TCR beta chain under discussion was sequenced for a study of blood T cell repertoires in COVID-19. Clones were sequenced by immunoSEQ multiplex PCR, and TCRdb holds only the in-frame ones, with some missing. The sample records approximately 110,000 clones, approximately 90% being singletons. Sequenced material: peripheral blood. Receptors originate from a woman aged 80 or over with acute or convalescent COVID-19.

The gene calls are TRBV2 and TRBJ1-5; TRBD1 might be the D (6 bases). This CDR3 contains 16 residues. Germline V gives CDR1 SNHLY, CDR2 FYNNEI. The V end lost 3 bases, the J end lost 1 base, and 13 bases lay between the germline ends. DNA for the CDR3: TGTGCCAGCAGTGAGGTTGGGGGCGCGAGCAATCAGCCCCAGCATTTT. This gives the protein CASSEVGGASNQPQHF. Variable domain in full (rest from reference TRBV2 and TRBJ1-5): EPEVTQTPSHQVTQMGQEVILRCVPISNHLYFYWYRQILGQKVEFLVSFYNNEISEKSEIFDDQFSVERPDGSNFTLKIRSTKLEDSAMYFCASSEVGGASNQPQHFGDGTRLSIL.